This T cell receptor (beta chain) was recorded in a study of cytomegalovirus exposure and HLA in healthy donors. About the research overall: Earlier, approximately 180 million T cells were analyzed, and about 120 million unique TCR beta sequences were found among them.

CDR3 length: 14 amino acids. The V and J ends lost 5 bases and 5 bases, in that order; junction bases with no gene match: 7. Germline V gene data show CDR1 as MDHEN and CDR2 as SYDVKM. The PCR employed 60 Vbeta primers together with 13 Jbeta primers. The table came from immunoSEQ multiplex PCR; TCRdb's copy has only in-frame clones and leaves some out. The sample includes 210,000 or so clones, about 80% seen only once; the top ten take roughly 0.58%. The sequenced sample consisted of PBMCs. This receptor was taken from a woman aged 40 to 50 in good health and CMV-seronegative. V is TRBV28 and J is TRBJ2-5; 8 bases map to TRBD1. The CDR3 reads CASSTTGGAETQYF. In DNA, the CDR3 is TGTGCCAGCAGTACCACAGGGGGTGCGGAGACCCAGTACTTC. The whole variable domain, filled in from reference TRBV28 and TRBJ2-5, reads DVKVTQSSRYLVKRTGEKVFLECVQDMDHENMFWYRQDPGLGLRLIYFSYDVKMKEKGDIPEGYSVSREKKERFSLILESASTNQTSMYLCASSTTGGAETQYFGPGTRLLVL.